This paragraph covers one TCR beta chain sequence. These data come from a study of blood T cell repertoires in COVID-19. V lost 4 bases, J lost 0 bases, and 13 bases lay in between. This CDR3 is 16 amino acids long. Germline V CDR1 and CDR2: SEHNR, FQNEAQ (reference sequence). Measured with immunoSEQ multiplex PCR; TCRdb has only the in-frame clones, and not every one. The data contain over 100,000 clones, 80% to 85% of them singletons. Sequenced sample: peripheral blood. This chain joins TRBV7-9 and TRBJ1-3; D uncertain. The clonotype was recovered from a man aged 65 to 79 with acute or convalescent COVID-19. In nucleotides, the CDR3 is TGTGCCAGCAGCTCGCGGGAACGAAGCTCTGGAAACACCATATATTTT. As protein: CASSSRERSSGNTIYF.